The sequence of this T cell receptor (beta chain) was determined in a study of T-cell memory formation after mild COVID-19. About the study: Most TCR clusters belonged to a single donor.

Study-level results: CD4+ contracting clones were found mainly in CM and EM, and CD8+ ones in EMRA.

This clonotype turned up a few times. The antigen is unknown. The V segment lost 7 bases and the J segment 5 bases; nucleotides outside the gene matches: 16. The length of the CDR3 is 16 residues. The authors produced TCR alpha and TCR beta cDNA libraries with sample barcodes and UMIs by 5'RACE using constant-segment primers. Using its own MiXCR run on the 5' RACE reads, TCRdb lists one record per CDR3 protein. The top ten clones hold roughly 23% of a sample with 250,000 to 300,000 distinct CDR3 sequences, roughly 16% of them seen once. This chain links TRBV12-3 or TRBV12-4 with TRBJ2-5; TRBD1 matches at 7 bases. The clonotype comes from a man between 18 and 35 years old who had mild COVID-19 (a few samples of this study predate the infection). Cell type and time point are not known. The sequencing input was PBMCs or a T cell subset sorted from them (not recorded which). CDR3 sequence reads: CASTRQGRGPWETQYF. The CDR3 coding sequence is TGTGCCAGCACCCGACAGGGAAGGGGCCCGTGGGAGACCCAGTACTTC.